These 9 T cell receptor beta chains came from one sample sequenced in a study of PD-1 blockade in classical Hodgkin lymphoma. Time point here: cycle 4 day 1 (C4D1), after 5 to 7 weeks of nivolumab. There was relapse after autologous stem cell transplantation in every patient, and there was variation in brentuximab vedotin exposure. Using immunoSEQ multiplex PCR, the repertoire was profiled, and TCRdb retains in-frame clones only, with some absent. This table holds almost 95,000 clones, 83% found once. The sample consisted of peripheral blood mononuclear cells (PBMCs), taken before the fourth cycle of nivolumab. The receptors here all came from a human donor with classical Hodgkin lymphoma.

This chain uses TRBV4-2 with TRBJ1-1, with 9 nucleotides matching TRBD1. The CDR3 contains 15 residues. CDR1 is LGHNA, CDR2 YNFKEQ, per germline. The J segment lost 10 bases and the V segment lost 1 base, leaving 10 bases of the junction unmatched. The CDR3: CASSQGSGAQGAAFF. The DNA of the CDR3 is TGTGCCAGCAGCCAAGGGTCCGGGGCACAGGGGGCAGCTTTCTTT.

V gene TRBV29-1 combines with J gene TRBJ2-6, with 8 bases matching TRBD1. The CDR3 spans 17 residues. Germline lookup yields CDR1 SQVTM and CDR2 ANQGSEA. J gave up 4 bases and V 5 bases, and 13 bases lay outside the gene matches. Here the CDR3 reads CSVSFGTGYVGANVLTF. In nucleotides, the CDR3 is TGCAGCGTTTCCTTCGGGACAGGCTACGTCGGGGCCAACGTCCTGACTTTC. The whole variable domain, filled in from reference TRBV29-1 and TRBJ2-6, reads SAVISQKPSRDICQRGTSLTIQCQVDSQVTMMFWYRQQPGQSLTLIATANQGSEATYESGFVIDKFPISRPNLTFSTLTVSNMSPEDSSIYLCSVSFGTGYVGANVLTFGAGSRLTVL.

Points on this clone: A clone one base away is much larger, so this may be a read error. The chain joins TRBV28 to TRBJ2-3; unclear D gene. V lost 1 base, J lost 4 bases, and 0 bases lay in between. Germline values: CDR1 MDHEN, CDR2 SYDVKM. This CDR3 is built from 11 residues. DNA of the CDR3: TGTGCCAGCAGTTTATCAGATACGCAGTATTTT. Translating it yields CASSLSDTQYF.

The gene calls are TRBV28 and TRBJ2-4, with 7 positions matching TRBD2. The CDR3 runs 13 residues. The germline CDR1 and CDR2 sequences are MDHEN and SYDVKM. Losses at the gene ends were 6 bases for V and 6 bases for J; bases not matched to a gene: 5. The CDR3 region is CASRGGAPNIQYF. Written as DNA, the CDR3 is TGTGCCAGCAGGGGAGGGGCTCCAAACATTCAGTACTTC. Complete variable domain (other parts from reference TRBV28 and TRBJ2-4): DVKVTQSSRYLVKRTGEKVFLECVQDMDHENMFWYRQDPGLGLRLIYFSYDVKMKEKGDIPEGYSVSREKKERFSLILESASTNQTSMYLCASRGGAPNIQYFGAGTRLSVL.

The J gene is TRBJ2-5, the V gene TRBV7-2; 14 bases fit TRBD2. The CDR3 contains 15 residues. V lost 5 bases, J lost 3 bases, and 2 bases stayed unmatched. Germline CDR1 reads SGHTA; CDR2 reads FQGNSA. CDR3 region: CASSKTSGREETQYF. CDR3 DNA sequence: TGTGCCAGCAGCAAGACTAGCGGGAGGGAAGAGACCCAGTACTTC.

The chain links TRBV21-1 to TRBJ1-1; the table calls TRBD1, which could not be checked here. TRBV21-1 is an annotated pseudogene. The CDR3 is made up of 14 amino acids. CDR3 sequence: CASSNRGPGTEAFF. CDR3 in DNA: TGTGCCAGCAGCAACAGGGGGCCGGGGACTGAAGCTTTCTTT.

Here the CDR3 reads CASRGGDRGRGNTGELFF. CDR3 bases: TGTGCCAGCCGGGGAGGGGACAGGGGGCGAGGTAACACCGGGGAGCTGTTTTTT. V usage is TRBV19 and J usage is TRBJ2-2; 12 bases are shared with TRBD1. The CDR3 covers 18 residues. Germline values: CDR1 LNHDA, CDR2 SQIVND (reference sequence). With V trimmed by 9 bases and J by 2 bases, 13 bases remained unmatched.

This clone was seen many times. This sequence joins TRBV7-9 and TRBJ2-1; unclear D gene. The CDR3 runs 13 residues. The germline gives CDR1 SEHNR, CDR2 FQNEAQ (reference sequence). Trimming left V 8 bases short and J 8 bases short, with 16 bases between. The CDR3 DNA reads as TGTGCCAGCCCGTTCATGCAGGCAGATGAGCAGTTCTTC. This encodes CASPFMQADEQFF.

This chain connects TRBV6-5 to TRBJ2-5, with TRBD2 identical over 13 bases. Germline V CDR1 and CDR2: MNHEY, SVGAGI. J lost 8 bases, V lost 5 bases, and 2 bases had no gene match. This CDR3 is 13 amino acids long. CDR3 coding DNA: TGTGCCAGCAGTCCGGGACTAGCGGGAACCCAGTACTTC. Protein sequence: CASSPGLAGTQYF.